This paragraph covers one T cell receptor beta chain sequence. The record originates from a study of early stage breast cancer tumors. TCRdb keeps only in-frame clones here, not all; method: immunoSEQ multiplex PCR. In the table there are about 51,000 clones, roughly 78% of which are singletons. The CDR3 consists of 12 residues. Source material: blood. V usage is TRBV12-2 and J usage is TRBJ2-5. TRBV12-2 is listed as a pseudogene. The receptor was isolated from a person aged 40 to 49 with breast cancer. CDR3 amino acids: CASRSTGTAGHF. DNA for the CDR3: TGTGCAAGTCGCTCTACCGGGACCGCTGGACACTTC.